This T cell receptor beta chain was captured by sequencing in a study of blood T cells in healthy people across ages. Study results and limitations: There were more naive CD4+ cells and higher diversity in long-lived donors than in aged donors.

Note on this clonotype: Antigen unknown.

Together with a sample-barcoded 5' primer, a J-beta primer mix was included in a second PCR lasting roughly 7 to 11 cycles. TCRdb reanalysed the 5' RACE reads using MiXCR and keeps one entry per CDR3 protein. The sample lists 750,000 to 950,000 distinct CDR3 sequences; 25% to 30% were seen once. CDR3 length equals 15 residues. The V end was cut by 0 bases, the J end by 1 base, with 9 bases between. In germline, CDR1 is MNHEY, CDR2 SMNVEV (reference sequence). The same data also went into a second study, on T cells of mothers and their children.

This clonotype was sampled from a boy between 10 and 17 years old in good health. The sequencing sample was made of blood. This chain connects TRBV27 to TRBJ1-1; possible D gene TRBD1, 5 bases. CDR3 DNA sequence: TGTGCCAGCAGTTTATCAGGGGCACGGAACACTGAAGCTTTCTTT. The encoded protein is CASSLSGARNTEAFF.